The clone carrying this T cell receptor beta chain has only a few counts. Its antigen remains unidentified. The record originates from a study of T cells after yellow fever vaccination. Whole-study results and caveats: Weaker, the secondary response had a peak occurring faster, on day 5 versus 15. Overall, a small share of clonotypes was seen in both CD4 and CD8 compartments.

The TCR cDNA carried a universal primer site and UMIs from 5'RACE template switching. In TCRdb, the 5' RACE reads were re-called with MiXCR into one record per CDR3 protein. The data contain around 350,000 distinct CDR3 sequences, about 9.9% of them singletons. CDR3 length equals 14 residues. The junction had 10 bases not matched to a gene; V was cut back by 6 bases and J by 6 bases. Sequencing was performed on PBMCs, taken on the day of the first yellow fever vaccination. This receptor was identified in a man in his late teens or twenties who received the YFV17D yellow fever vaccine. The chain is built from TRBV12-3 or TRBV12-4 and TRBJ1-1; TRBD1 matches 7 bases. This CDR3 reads CASRVRGNFAEAFF. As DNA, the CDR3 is TGTGCCAGCAGGGTCAGGGGGAACTTCGCTGAAGCTTTCTTT.